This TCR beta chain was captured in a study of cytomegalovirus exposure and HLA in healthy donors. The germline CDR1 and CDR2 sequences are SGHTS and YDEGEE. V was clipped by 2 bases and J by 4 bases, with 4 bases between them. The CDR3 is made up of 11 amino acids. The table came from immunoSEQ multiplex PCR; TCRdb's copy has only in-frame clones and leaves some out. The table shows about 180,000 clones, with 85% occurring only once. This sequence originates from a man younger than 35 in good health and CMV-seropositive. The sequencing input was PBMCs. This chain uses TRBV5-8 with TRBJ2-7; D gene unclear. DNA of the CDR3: TGTGCCAGCAGCTTTCCGTACGAGCAGTACTTC. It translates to CASSFPYEQYF.